This TCR beta chain was found in a study of T cell changes during pregnancy in multiple sclerosis. Using immunoSEQ multiplex PCR, the repertoire was profiled, and TCRdb retains in-frame clones only, with some absent. The repertoire includes fewer than 60,000 clones, around 93% of them detected once, and more than 8.5% sits in the top ten. Germline CDR1 and CDR2: MGHRA and YSYEKL. The CDR3 sequence is 16 residues long. The junction had 9 bases not matched to a gene; V was cut back by 4 bases and J by 4 bases. This TCR was sampled from a female donor with multiple sclerosis, enrolled in a pregnancy study. This sequence joins TRBV4-1 and TRBJ1-5, with TRBD1 identical over 8 bases. The sequenced sample was CD8+ T cells from peripheral blood mononuclear cells, obtained after pregnancy. The CDR3 protein is CASSPADRTGNQPQHF. The CDR3 nucleotides read TGCGCCAGCAGCCCCGCGGACAGGACAGGGAATCAGCCCCAGCATTTT.